Each of the 18 T cell receptor beta chains below was sequenced from the same sample in a study of blood T cells in healthy people across ages. Next came a second PCR, run for roughly 6 to 11 cycles, which used a sample-barcoded 5' primer along with a J-beta primer mix. Using its own MiXCR run on the 5' RACE reads, TCRdb lists one record per CDR3 protein. The data contain hundreds of thousands of distinct CDR3 sequences, 52% of them singletons. The material sequenced was blood. These receptors all come from a woman of 80 years or more in good health.

As to this clonotype: A much larger clone lies a single base off, so this may be a read error. The chain uses TRBV6-5 and TRBJ2-5; a weak D match, TRBD2 (5 bases). The germline gives CDR1 MNHEY, CDR2 SVGAGI. Trimming removed 5 bases from V and 4 bases from J, with 14 bases in between. This CDR3 comprises 14 residues. The CDR3 reads CASSVLAGPETQYF. As DNA, the CDR3 is TGTGCCAGCAGTGTACTTGCGGGCCCAGAGACCCAGTACTTC.

As concerns this clonotype: This may stem from a read error, because a much larger clone lies one nucleotide away. The chain uses TRBV5-1 and TRBJ2-3; 8 positions agree with TRBD2. Looked up from germline, CDR1 is SGHRS and CDR2 is YFSETQ. There are 18 residues in the CDR3. Written as DNA, the CDR3 is TGCGCCGGCAGCTCCCTAGCGGGTCAACCTATTAGCACAGATACGCAGTATTTT. This gives the protein CAGSSLAGQPISTDTQYF.

The sample holds many counts of this clonotype. V gene TRBV20-1 combines with J gene TRBJ2-7; tentative D call: TRBD2 (5 bases). Trimming took off 3 bases at V and 3 bases at J, with 9 bases between the two ends. CDR3 size: 12 residues. Germline loops: CDR1 DFQATT, CDR2 SNEGSKA (reference sequence). CDR3: CSASASHYEQYF. In nucleotides, the CDR3 is TGCAGTGCTAGCGCTAGCCACTACGAGCAGTACTTC.

This clonotype has a count of ten or more. The V gene is TRBV5-1, the J gene TRBJ2-3; D not resolved. Germline CDR1 and CDR2: SGHRS and YFSETQ. V gave up 4 bases and J gave up 2 bases, with 8 bases separating them. The CDR3 spans 13 residues. CDR3 sequence (DNA): TGCGCCAGCAGCGCGCGCCCCACAGATACGCAGTATTTT. Translated: CASSARPTDTQYF.

The DNA for the CDR3 is TGTGCCACCAGCACTTGGTGGGGACAGGGGGAAGAGACCCAGTACTTC. This gives the protein CATSTWWGQGEETQYF. The chain is built from TRBV15 and TRBJ2-7; the match to TRBD1 covers 11 bases. The end of the DNA aligns better with TRBJ2-5, so the J call may be wrong. The CDR3 totals 16 residues. In germline, CDR1 is LNHNV, CDR2 YYDKDF (reference sequence).

This clonotype has at least ten counts. The rearrangement links TRBV18 to TRBJ2-3; 10 nucleotides line up with TRBD2. V lost 2 bases, J lost 2 bases, and 4 bases stayed unmatched. The CDR3 covers 16 residues. Germline V gene sequence: CDR1 KGHSH, CDR2 LQKENI. This CDR3 is CASSPGTSVTTDTQYF. The CDR3 nucleotides are TGTGCCAGCTCACCAGGGACTAGCGTGACCACAGATACGCAGTATTTT.

This clonotype was detected once. The V gene is TRBV6-5, the J gene TRBJ2-6; 10 positions agree with TRBD2. After removal of 2 bases from V and 0 bases from J, the junction contained 4 bases not matched to a gene. This CDR3 has 18 amino acids. CDR1 is MNHEY and CDR2 is SVGAGI in the germline V gene. The CDR3 is CASSYQSSGGSGANVLTF. As DNA, the CDR3 is TGTGCCAGCAGTTACCAGTCTAGCGGGGGCTCTGGGGCCAACGTCCTGACTTTC.

The chain employs TRBV12-3 or TRBV12-4 and TRBJ2-3; 10 nucleotides match TRBD2. The CDR3 is made up of 17 amino acids. Trimming cost V 5 bases and J 2 bases; bases outside gene matches: 10. In DNA form, the CDR3 reads TGTGCCAGCAGTGGAGTGAGCGGGGGGGTAGACACAGATACGCAGTATTTT. It codes for CASSGVSGGVDTDTQYF.

Ten or more counts support this clonotype. The chain employs TRBV5-1 and TRBJ2-3; tentatively, D is TRBD2 (7 bases). V lost 4 bases to trimming and J lost 2 bases, with 17 bases between them. The CDR3 sequence is 16 residues long. From germline, CDR1 is SGHRS and CDR2 YFSETQ. CDR3 sequence reads: CASSPRVGGPTDTQYF. The CDR3 region has the DNA TGCGCCAGCAGCCCTAGGGTGGGGGGGCCCACAGATACGCAGTATTTT.

This clonotype occurred a few times. One base away lies a much larger clone, so this may be a sequencing read error. The CDR3 here is CASSAGGPTRSQYF. CDR3 bases: TGCGCCAGCAGCGCAGGAGGGCCTACTCGGTCGCAGTATTTT. The chain couples TRBV10-1 to TRBJ2-3; the D gene is possibly TRBD2 (6 bases). The CDR3 has 14 amino acids. The germline V gene has CDR1 WNHNN and CDR2 SYGVQD (reference sequence). The germline V and J ends were trimmed by 6 bases and 10 bases, with 20 bases remaining between them.

The genes are TRBV27 and TRBJ2-7; D is possibly TRBD2 (5 bases). Germline-derived CDR1 and CDR2 are MNHEY and SMNVEV (reference sequence). The germline V and J ends were trimmed by 6 bases and 5 bases, with 14 bases remaining between them. CDR3 length: 13 residues. The CDR3 DNA follows: TGTGCCAGCAGGTCTGGGAGTAGTCACGAGCAGTACTTC. Its protein is CASRSGSSHEQYF.

This clonotype was seen ten or more times. V and J are TRBV25-1 and TRBJ1-4; D call uncertain. Germline assignment: CDR1 MGHDK and CDR2 SYGVNS. The CDR3 covers 13 residues. V was cut by 8 bases and J by 6 bases, with 13 bases left in between. CDR3 residues: CASGRYGDEKLFF. CDR3 bases: TGTGCCAGCGGGAGGTACGGGGATGAAAAACTGTTTTTT.

The gene calls are TRBV3-1 and TRBJ2-1; 8 nucleotides agree with TRBD1. Germline V gives CDR1 LGHDT, CDR2 YNNKEL (reference sequence). V was pared by 4 bases and J by 5 bases, with 7 bases of the junction left unmatched. The CDR3 contains 15 residues. This CDR3 reads CASSRLGQGDNEQFF. For the CDR3, the DNA is TGTGCCAGCAGCCGATTAGGACAGGGAGACAATGAGCAGTTCTTC.

The table lists this clonotype with a few counts. The CDR3 DNA reads as TGTGCCAGCAAACACAGGGTTCAGCACACTGAAGCTTTCTTT. This codes for CASKHRVQHTEAFF. This chain connects TRBV12-3 or TRBV12-4 to TRBJ1-1; possible D gene TRBD1, 6 bases. The germline V and J ends were trimmed by 7 bases and 3 bases, with 15 bases remaining between them. The CDR3 is made up of 14 amino acids.

The genes are TRBV27 and TRBJ1-3; TRBD1 is a possible D gene (6 bases). Trimming shortened V by 5 bases and J by 6 bases, and 11 bases separated the two germline ends. The CDR3 contains 13 residues. Germline CDR1 is MNHEY and CDR2 is SMNVEV (reference sequence). The CDR3 protein is CASSGGLANTIYF. The CDR3 bases are TGTGCCAGCAGTGGGGGGCTGGCAAACACCATATATTTT.

Here the CDR3 reads CASSYSGQGVNYGYTF. The CDR3 bases are TGTGCCAGCAGTTACTCTGGACAGGGCGTGAACTATGGCTACACCTTC. J is TRBJ1-2 and V is TRBV6-5; the match to TRBD1 covers 8 bases. This CDR3 has 16 amino acids. The V and J ends lost 0 bases and 2 bases, in that order; junction bases with no gene match: 5. The germline V gene has CDR1 MNHEY and CDR2 SVGAGI.

The chain is built from TRBV29-1 and TRBJ2-2; the D gene is possibly TRBD1 (6 bases). The CDR3 consists of 12 residues. Per the germline V gene, CDR1 is SQVTM and CDR2 is ANQGSEA. V lost 7 bases and J 2 bases, leaving 8 bases between the germline ends. This chain's CDR3 is CSGRGNTGELFF. Here the CDR3 DNA reads TGCAGCGGCAGGGGTAACACCGGGGAGCTGTTTTTT.

The chain has TRBV6-2 or TRBV6-3 and TRBJ2-1; TRBD1 matches at 9 bases. The ends lost 7 bases at V and 10 bases at J; junction bases unmatched: 14. CDR3 length: 15 residues. CDR1 and CDR2 (germline): MNHEY, SVGEGT. DNA of the CDR3: TGTGCCAGCACCCTAGGGACAGGGTGGGCCTACGAGCAGTTCTTC. Protein sequence: CASTLGTGWAYEQFF.